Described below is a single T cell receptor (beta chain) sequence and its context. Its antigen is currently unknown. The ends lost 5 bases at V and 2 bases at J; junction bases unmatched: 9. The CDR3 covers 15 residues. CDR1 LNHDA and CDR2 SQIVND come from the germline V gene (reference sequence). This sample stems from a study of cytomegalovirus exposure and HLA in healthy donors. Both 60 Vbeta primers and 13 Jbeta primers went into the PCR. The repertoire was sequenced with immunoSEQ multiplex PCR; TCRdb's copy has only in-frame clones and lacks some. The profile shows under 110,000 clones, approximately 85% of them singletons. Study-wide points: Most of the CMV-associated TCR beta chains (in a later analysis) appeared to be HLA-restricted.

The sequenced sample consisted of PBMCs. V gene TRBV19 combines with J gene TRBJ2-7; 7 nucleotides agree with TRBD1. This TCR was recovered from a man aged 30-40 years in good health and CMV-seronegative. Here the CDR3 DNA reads TGTGCCAGTAGTGTCACAGGGGCCCCCACCTACGAGCAGTACTTC. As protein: CASSVTGAPTYEQYF. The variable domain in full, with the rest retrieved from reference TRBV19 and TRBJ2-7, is DGGITQSPKYLFRKEGQNVTLSCEQNLNHDAMYWYRQDPGQGLRLIYYSQIVNDFQKGDIAEGYSVSREKKESFPLTVTSAQKNPTAFYLCASSVTGAPTYEQYFGPGTRLTVT.